The TCR beta chain under discussion was sequenced for a study of graft-versus-host responses after intestinal transplantation. About this clone itself: The antigen remains undetermined.

CDR3 length: 10 amino acids. In germline, CDR1 is SQVTM, CDR2 ANQGSEA. Trimming removed 6 bases from V and 7 bases from J, with 6 bases in between. The table came from immunoSEQ multiplex PCR; TCRdb's copy has only in-frame clones and leaves some out. The table records approximately 79,000 clones, roughly 80% of them present only once. The chain couples TRBV29-1 to TRBJ1-4; D is ambiguous. This TCR came from a human donor who received an intestinal transplant. This specimen consisted of unstimulated CD4+ T cells sorted from spleen or lymph node cells, obtained before intestinal transplant. This CDR3 reads CSVLVEKLFF. CDR3 DNA sequence: TGCAGCGTGCTAGTTGAAAAACTGTTTTTT.